The 5 T cell receptor beta chains reported below all come from one sample, sequenced in a study of T cells after yellow fever vaccination. TCRdb passed the 5' RACE reads through MiXCR, listing each CDR3 protein once. The table includes more than 450,000 distinct CDR3 sequences, around a fifth detected once. Material: PBMCs, obtained roughly 23 days after the first yellow fever vaccination. The source is a man younger than 35 who received the YFV17D yellow fever vaccine.

The J gene is TRBJ2-1, the V gene TRBV6-5; weak D call: TRBD1 (7 bases). The CDR3 loop spans 17 amino acids. Germline CDR1 reads MNHEY; CDR2 reads SVGAGI. V lost 2 bases, J lost 8 bases, and 22 bases lay in between. As DNA, the CDR3 is TGTGCCAGCAGTTACCCCGGCGGCAGGGGGAGGATAGATGAGCAGTTCTTC. It yields the protein CASSYPGGRGRIDEQFF.

This clonotype has only a few counts. The chain carries TRBV6-1 and TRBJ2-3; D tentatively reads TRBD1 or TRBD2 (5 bases each). Trimming removed 6 bases from V and 2 bases from J, with 12 bases in between. This CDR3 is 14 amino acids long. Germline V gene data show CDR1 as MNHNS and CDR2 as SASEGT. As DNA, the CDR3 is TGTGCCAGCAGGTCCGGGACCTACACAGATACGCAGTATTTT. It translates to CASRSGTYTDTQYF.

This clonotype was found a few times. The rearrangement links TRBV29-1 to TRBJ2-5; either TRBD1 or TRBD2 may supply D (5 bases each). The CDR3 covers 14 residues. The germline CDR1 and CDR2 sequences are SQVTM and ANQGSEA. Trimming cost V 4 bases and J 2 bases, with 14 bases left between them. CDR3: CSVGRGTAQETQYF. DNA for the CDR3: TGCAGCGTTGGGCGTGGGACGGCGCAAGAGACCCAGTACTTC.

The table lists this clonotype with a few counts. This rearrangement joins TRBV6-2 or TRBV6-3 to TRBJ2-5; the D is unclear. The V end was cut by 5 bases, the J end by 0 bases, with 4 bases between. This CDR3 comprises 12 residues. Germline V gene lookup returns CDR1 MNHEY and CDR2 SVGEGT. The CDR3 nucleotides are TGTGCCAGCAGTAACAACCAAGAGACCCAGTACTTC. This codes for CASSNNQETQYF.

The V gene is TRBV12-3 or TRBV12-4, the J gene TRBJ2-1; D unresolved. Trimming stripped 0 bases from V and 0 bases from J, with 12 bases between. The CDR3 totals 17 residues. This CDR3 is CASSLALSPSSYNEQFF. The CDR3 DNA reads as TGTGCCAGCAGTTTAGCGCTTTCTCCGAGCTCCTACAATGAGCAGTTCTTC.